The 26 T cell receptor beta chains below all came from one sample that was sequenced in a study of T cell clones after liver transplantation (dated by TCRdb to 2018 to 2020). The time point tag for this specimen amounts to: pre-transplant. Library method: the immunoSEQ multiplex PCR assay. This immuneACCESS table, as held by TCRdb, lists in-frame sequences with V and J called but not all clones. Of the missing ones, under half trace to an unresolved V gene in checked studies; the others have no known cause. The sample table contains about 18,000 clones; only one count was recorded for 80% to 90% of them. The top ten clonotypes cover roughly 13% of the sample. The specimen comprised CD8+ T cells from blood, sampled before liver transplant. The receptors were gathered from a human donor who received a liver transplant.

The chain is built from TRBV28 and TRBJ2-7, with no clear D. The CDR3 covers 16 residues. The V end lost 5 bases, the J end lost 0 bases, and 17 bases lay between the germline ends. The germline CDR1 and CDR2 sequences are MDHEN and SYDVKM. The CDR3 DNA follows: TGTGCCAGCAGTCCGCCCGCACTCCAGTCCTCCTACGAGCAGTACTTC. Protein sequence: CASSPPALQSSYEQYF.

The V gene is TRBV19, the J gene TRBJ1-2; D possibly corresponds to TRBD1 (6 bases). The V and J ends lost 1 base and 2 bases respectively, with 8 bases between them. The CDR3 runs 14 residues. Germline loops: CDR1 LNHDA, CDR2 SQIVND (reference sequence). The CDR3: CASSIAQGNYGYTF. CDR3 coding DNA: TGTGCCAGTAGTATAGCCCAGGGGAACTATGGCTACACCTTC.

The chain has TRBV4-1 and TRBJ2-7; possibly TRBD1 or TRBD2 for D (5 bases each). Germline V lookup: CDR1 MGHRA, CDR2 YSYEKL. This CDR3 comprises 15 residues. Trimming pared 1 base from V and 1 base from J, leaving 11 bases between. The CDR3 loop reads CASSQGRGSSYEQYF. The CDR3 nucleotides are TGCGCCAGCAGCCAAGGACGGGGCAGTTCCTACGAGCAGTACTTC.

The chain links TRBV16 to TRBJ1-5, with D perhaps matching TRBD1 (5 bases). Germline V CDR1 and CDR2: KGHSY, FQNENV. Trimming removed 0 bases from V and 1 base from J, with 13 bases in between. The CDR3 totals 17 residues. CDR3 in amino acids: CASSQSSGVGSNQPQHF. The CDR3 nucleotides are TGTGCCAGCAGCCAATCTTCGGGGGTTGGGAGCAATCAGCCCCAGCATTTT.

This CDR3 reads CASSLGQGPTDTQYF. DNA for the CDR3: TGTGCCAGCAGCCTGGGACAGGGCCCCACAGATACGCAGTATTTT. V usage is TRBV4-2 and J usage is TRBJ2-3, with 9 bases matching TRBD1. This CDR3 has 15 amino acids. V lost 4 bases and J lost 2; bases outside the gene matches: 4. CDR1 is LGHNA and CDR2 is YNFKEQ in the germline V gene.

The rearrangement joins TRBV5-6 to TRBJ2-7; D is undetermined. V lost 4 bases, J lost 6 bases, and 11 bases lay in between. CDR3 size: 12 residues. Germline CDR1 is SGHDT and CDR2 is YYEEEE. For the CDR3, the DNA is TGTGCCAGCAGCCAACTTCTAGGCGAGCAGTACTTC. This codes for CASSQLLGEQYF.

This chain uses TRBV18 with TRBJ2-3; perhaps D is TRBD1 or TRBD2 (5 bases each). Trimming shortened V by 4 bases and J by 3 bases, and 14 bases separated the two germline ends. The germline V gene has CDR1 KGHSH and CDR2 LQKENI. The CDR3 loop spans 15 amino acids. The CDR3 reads CASSLTGTATDTQYF. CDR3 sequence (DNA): TGTGCCAGCTCACTGACCGGGACCGCGACAGATACGCAGTATTTT. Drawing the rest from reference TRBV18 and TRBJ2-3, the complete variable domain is NAGVMQNPRHLVRRRGQEARLRCSPMKGHSHVYWYRQLPEEGLKFMVYLQKENIIDESGMPKERFSAEFPKEGPSILRIQQVVRGDSAAYFCASSLTGTATDTQYFGPGTRLTVL.

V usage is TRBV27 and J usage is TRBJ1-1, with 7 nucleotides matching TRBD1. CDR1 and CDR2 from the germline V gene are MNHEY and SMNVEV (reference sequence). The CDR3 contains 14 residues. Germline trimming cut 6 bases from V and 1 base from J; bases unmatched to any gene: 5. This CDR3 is CASSHRDRNTEAFF. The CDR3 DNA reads TGTGCCAGCAGCCATAGGGACAGGAACACTGAAGCTTTCTTT.

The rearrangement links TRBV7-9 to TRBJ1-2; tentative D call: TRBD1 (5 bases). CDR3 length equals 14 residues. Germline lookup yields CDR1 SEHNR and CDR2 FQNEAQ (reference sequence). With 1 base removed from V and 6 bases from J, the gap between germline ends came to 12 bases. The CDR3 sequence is CASSLGQGGNGYTF. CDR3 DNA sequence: TGTGCCAGCAGCTTAGGTCAGGGAGGGAATGGCTACACCTTC.

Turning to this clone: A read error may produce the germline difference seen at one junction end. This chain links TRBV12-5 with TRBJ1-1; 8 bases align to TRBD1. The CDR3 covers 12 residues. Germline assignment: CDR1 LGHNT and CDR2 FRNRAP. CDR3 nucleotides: TGTGCTAGTGGTCTCCAGGGGGCTGAGGCTTTCTTT. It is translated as CASGLQGAEAFF.

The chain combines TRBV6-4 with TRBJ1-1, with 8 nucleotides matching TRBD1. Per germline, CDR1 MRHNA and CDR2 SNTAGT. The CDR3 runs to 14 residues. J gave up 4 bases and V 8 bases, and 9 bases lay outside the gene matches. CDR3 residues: CASPEDREGTEAFF. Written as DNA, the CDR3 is TGTGCCAGCCCTGAGGACAGGGAAGGCACTGAAGCTTTCTTT.

As DNA, the CDR3 is TGTGCCAGCAGTCTGGCTAGCGGGAGGGTCTACGAGCAGTACTTC. It yields the protein CASSLASGRVYEQYF. V and J are TRBV27 and TRBJ2-7; 12 bases match TRBD2. Germline loops: CDR1 MNHEY, CDR2 SMNVEV (reference sequence). Unmatched junction bases numbered 5, after V lost 5 bases and J lost 3 bases. The CDR3 extends over 15 amino acids.

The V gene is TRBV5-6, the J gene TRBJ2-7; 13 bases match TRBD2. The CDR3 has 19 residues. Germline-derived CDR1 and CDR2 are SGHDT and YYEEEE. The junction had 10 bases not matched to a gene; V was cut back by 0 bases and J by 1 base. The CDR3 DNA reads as TGTGCCAGCAGCTTGGAAGGACTAGCGGGAGCGGAGGGTTCCTACGAGCAGTACTTC. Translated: CASSLEGLAGAEGSYEQYF.

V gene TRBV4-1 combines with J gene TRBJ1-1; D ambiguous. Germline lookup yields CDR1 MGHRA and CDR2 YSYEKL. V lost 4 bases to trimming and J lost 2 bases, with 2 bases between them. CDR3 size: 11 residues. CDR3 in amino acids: CASSLNTEAFF. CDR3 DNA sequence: TGCGCCAGCAGCCTCAACACTGAAGCTTTCTTT.

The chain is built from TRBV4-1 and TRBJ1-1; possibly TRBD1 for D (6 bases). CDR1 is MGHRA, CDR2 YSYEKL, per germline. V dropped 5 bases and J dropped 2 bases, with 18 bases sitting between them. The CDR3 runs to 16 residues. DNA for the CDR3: TGCGCCAGCAGCGATCGCGGGGGGGCTGATAACACTGAAGCTTTCTTT. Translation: CASSDRGGADNTEAFF.

DNA of the CDR3: TGTGCCAGCACCCCCAGCGGTTATTCCTACGAGCAGTACTTC. It encodes CASTPSGYSYEQYF. The chain joins TRBV6-1 to TRBJ2-7, with a tentative D call TRBD2 (5 bases). The V and J ends lost 7 bases and 1 base respectively, with 14 bases between them. The CDR3 sequence is 14 residues long. The germline V gene has CDR1 MNHNS and CDR2 SASEGT.

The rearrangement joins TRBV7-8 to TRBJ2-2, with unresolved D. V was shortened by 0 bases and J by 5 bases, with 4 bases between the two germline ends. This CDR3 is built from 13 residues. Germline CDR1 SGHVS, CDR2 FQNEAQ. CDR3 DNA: TGTGCCAGCAGCTTAGCCGAGACCGGGGAGCTGTTTTTT. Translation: CASSLAETGELFF.

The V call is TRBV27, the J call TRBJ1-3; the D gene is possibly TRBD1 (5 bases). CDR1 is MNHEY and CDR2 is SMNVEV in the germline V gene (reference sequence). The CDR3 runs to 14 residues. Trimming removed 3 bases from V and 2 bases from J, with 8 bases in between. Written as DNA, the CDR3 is TGTGCCAGCAGTTTGGCCAGGGCTGGAAACACCATATATTTT. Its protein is CASSLARAGNTIYF.

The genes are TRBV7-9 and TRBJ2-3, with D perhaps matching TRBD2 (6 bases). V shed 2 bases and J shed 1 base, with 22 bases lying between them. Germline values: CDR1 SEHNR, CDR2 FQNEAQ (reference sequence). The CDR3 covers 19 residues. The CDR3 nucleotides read TGTGCCAGCAGCTTACCGTTTTGGAGGGAGGCCGCGGGCACAGATACGCAGTATTTT. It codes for CASSLPFWREAAGTDTQYF.

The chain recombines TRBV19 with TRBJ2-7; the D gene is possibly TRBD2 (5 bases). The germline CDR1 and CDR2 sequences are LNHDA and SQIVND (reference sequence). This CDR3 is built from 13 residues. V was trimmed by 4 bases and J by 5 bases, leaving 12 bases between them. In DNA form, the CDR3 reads TGTGCCAGTAGTACCGAGCCGGGGAACGAGCAGTACTTC. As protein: CASSTEPGNEQYF.

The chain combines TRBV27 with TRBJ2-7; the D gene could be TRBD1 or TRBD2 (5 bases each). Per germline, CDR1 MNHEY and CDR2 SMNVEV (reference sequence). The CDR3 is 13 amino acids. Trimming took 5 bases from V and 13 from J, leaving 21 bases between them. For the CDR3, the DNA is TGTGCCAGCAGTAGGTCTAGGGACGCAGTTTTATACTTC. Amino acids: CASSRSRDAVLYF.

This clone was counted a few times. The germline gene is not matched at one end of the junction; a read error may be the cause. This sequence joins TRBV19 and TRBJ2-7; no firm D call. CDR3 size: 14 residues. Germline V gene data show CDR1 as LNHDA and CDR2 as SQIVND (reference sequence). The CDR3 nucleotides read TGTGCCAGTAGTGTAGAAGGAAGGCCCTACGAGCAGTACTTC. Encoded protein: CASSVEGRPYEQYF.

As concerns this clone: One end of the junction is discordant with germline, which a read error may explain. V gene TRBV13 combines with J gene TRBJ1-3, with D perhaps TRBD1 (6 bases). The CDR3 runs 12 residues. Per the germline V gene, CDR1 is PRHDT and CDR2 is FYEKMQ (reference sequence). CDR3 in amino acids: CASSLGRAAGDF. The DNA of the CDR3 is TGTGCCAGCAGCTTAGGCCGGGCAGCAGGGGATTTT. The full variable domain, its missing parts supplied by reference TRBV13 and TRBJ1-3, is AAGVIQSPRHLIKEKRETATLKCYPIPRHDTVYWYQQGPGQDPQFLISFYEKMQSDKGSIPDRFSAQQFSDYHSELNMSSLELGDSALYFCASSLGRAAGDFGEGSWLTVV.

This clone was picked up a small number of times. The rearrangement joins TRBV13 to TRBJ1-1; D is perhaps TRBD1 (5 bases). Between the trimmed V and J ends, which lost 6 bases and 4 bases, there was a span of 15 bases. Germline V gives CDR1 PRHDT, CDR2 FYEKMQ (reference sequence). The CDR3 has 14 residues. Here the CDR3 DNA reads TGTGCCAGCAGGACTTTCGGGGGAACCACTGAAGCTTTCTTT. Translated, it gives CASRTFGGTTEAFF.

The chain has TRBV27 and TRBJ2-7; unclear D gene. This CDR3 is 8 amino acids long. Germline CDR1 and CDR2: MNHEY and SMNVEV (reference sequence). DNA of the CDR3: TGTGTCGCCTACGAGCAGTACTTC. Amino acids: CVAYEQYF.

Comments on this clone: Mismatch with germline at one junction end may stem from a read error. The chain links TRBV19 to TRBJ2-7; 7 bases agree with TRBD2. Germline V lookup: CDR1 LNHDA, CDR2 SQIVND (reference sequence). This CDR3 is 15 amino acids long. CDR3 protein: CASSMAGRASHEQYF. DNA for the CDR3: TGTGCCAGTAGTATGGCGGGGAGGGCCTCCCACGAGCAGTACTTC.